The 17 T cell receptor beta chains given below trace back to one sample, sequenced in a study of T cell changes during pregnancy in multiple sclerosis. Generated by immunoSEQ multiplex PCR, the TCRdb table keeps only in-frame clones and is missing some. The data hold approximately 88,000 clones, with approximately 95% observed a single time. This material consisted of peripheral blood, taken in the first trimester of pregnancy. All receptors come from a female donor with multiple sclerosis, enrolled in a pregnancy study.

The CDR3 region has the DNA TGTGCCAGCAGTCAGGGAACGGATACGCAGTATTTT. Protein product: CASSQGTDTQYF. The chain carries TRBV6-5 and TRBJ2-3, with TRBD1 as a possible D gene (5 bases). CDR3 length: 12 amino acids. CDR1 and CDR2 (germline): MNHEY, SVGAGI. The germline V and J ends were trimmed by 5 bases and 6 bases, with 9 bases remaining between them.

V gene TRBV5-1 combines with J gene TRBJ2-1; D may be TRBD1 (5 bases). Germline CDR1 SGHRS, CDR2 YFSETQ. There are 15 residues in the CDR3. Trimming removed 2 bases at V and 2 bases at J, with 11 bases between. Here the CDR3 reads CASSLGQGPYNEQFF. CDR3 nucleotides: TGCGCCAGCAGCTTAGGGCAGGGCCCCTACAATGAGCAGTTCTTC. Complete variable domain (other parts from reference TRBV5-1 and TRBJ2-1): KAGVTQTPRYLIKTRGQQVTLSCSPISGHRSVSWYQQTPGQGLQFLFEYFSETQRNKGNFPGRFSGRQFSNSRSEMNVSTLELGDSALYLCASSLGQGPYNEQFFGPGTRLTVL.

The chain combines TRBV7-2 with TRBJ2-2; 8 nucleotides match TRBD1. There are 16 residues in the CDR3. The germline gives CDR1 SGHTA, CDR2 FQGNSA. The J segment lost 3 bases and the V segment lost 4 bases, leaving 7 bases of the junction unmatched. The CDR3 loop reads CASSSHPGGDTGELFF. DNA of the CDR3: TGTGCCAGCAGCTCCCACCCAGGGGGCGACACCGGGGAGCTGTTTTTT.

The chain uses TRBV6-1 and TRBJ2-7; 8 bases align to TRBD1. The V gene's germline CDR1 is MNHNS and CDR2 SASEGT. This CDR3 has 15 residues. With 4 bases clipped from V and 4 bases from J, the junction kept 9 bases outside the gene matches. The CDR3 spells CASSVSEQGAYEQYF. The CDR3 DNA is TGTGCCAGCAGTGTTTCGGAGCAGGGGGCGTACGAGCAGTACTTC.

The chain has TRBV7-2 and TRBJ2-5; 8 bases match TRBD1. The CDR3 is made up of 15 amino acids. The germline CDR1 and CDR2 sequences are SGHTA and FQGNSA. The J segment lost 5 bases and the V segment lost 1 base, leaving 6 bases of the junction unmatched. CDR3: CASSLVTGGWETQYF. CDR3 DNA: TGTGCCAGCAGCTTAGTAACAGGGGGTTGGGAGACCCAGTACTTC.

The CDR3 region is CASSLGPTDATDTQYF. CDR3 DNA: TGTGCCAGCAGCTTAGGACCGACAGACGCCACAGATACGCAGTATTTT. V and J are TRBV7-2 and TRBJ2-3, with a tentative D call TRBD1 (5 bases). The germline CDR1 and CDR2 sequences are SGHTA and FQGNSA. This CDR3 is 16 amino acids long. V was pared by 1 base and J by 2 bases, with 13 bases between.

This rearrangement joins TRBV10-3 to TRBJ2-1; D uncertain. V lost 11 bases and J lost 6, with 14 bases in between. The length of the CDR3 is 12 residues. Germline V gene sequence: CDR1 ENHRY, CDR2 SYGVKD. Here the CDR3 reads CAALTTGNEQFF. DNA of the CDR3: TGTGCCGCCCTAACCACGGGCAATGAGCAGTTCTTC.

In the case of this clone: Additional DNA sequences in this sample encode the identical CDR3. The chain recombines TRBV11-2 with TRBJ2-7, with unresolved D. The V gene's germline CDR1 is SGHAT and CDR2 FQNNGV. Trimming left V 1 base short and J 3 bases short, with 7 bases between. This CDR3 has 13 amino acids. CDR3 amino acids: CASSLGSSYEQYF. CDR3 sequence (DNA): TGTGCCAGCAGCTTAGGGTCGAGCTACGAGCAGTACTTC. Based on the CDR3 plus reference TRBV11-2 and TRBJ2-7, the full variable domain is EAGVAQSPRYKIIEKRQSVAFWCNPISGHATLYWYQQILGQGPKLLIQFQNNGVVDDSQLPKDRFSAERLKGVDSTLKIQPAKLEDSAVYLCASSLGSSYEQYFGPGTRLTVT.

The V call is TRBV6-1, the J call TRBJ2-1; possibly TRBD1 for D (5 bases). V was shortened by 4 bases and J by 1 base, with 8 bases between the two germline ends. CDR3 length equals 14 residues. From germline, CDR1 is MNHNS and CDR2 SASEGT. This chain's CDR3 is CASSVRGSYNEQFF. CDR3 sequence (DNA): TGTGCCAGCAGTGTAAGGGGATCCTACAATGAGCAGTTCTTC.

This clone was seen only a few times. The chain employs TRBV29-1 and TRBJ1-2; D call uncertain. CDR1 is SQVTM, CDR2 ANQGSEA, per germline. The CDR3 sequence is 13 residues long. Trimming took 5 bases from V and 3 from J, leaving 13 bases between them. CDR3 nucleotide sequence: TGCAGCGTTCCACCCTCCATAGACTATGGCTACACCTTC. Its protein is CSVPPSIDYGYTF.

This chain links TRBV7-9 with TRBJ2-2; TRBD2 is a possible D gene (5 bases). The CDR3 is 13 residues long. V lost 5 bases and J 5 bases, leaving 9 bases between the germline ends. The germline V gene encodes CDR1 SEHNR and CDR2 FQNEAQ (reference sequence). The CDR3 reads CASSPPGTGELFF. In DNA form, the CDR3 reads TGTGCCAGCAGCCCTCCGGGGACCGGGGAGCTGTTTTTT.

The chain combines TRBV27 with TRBJ1-1, with D possibly being TRBD1 (5 bases). V lost 0 bases and J 0 bases, leaving 8 bases between the germline ends. The germline V gene encodes CDR1 MNHEY and CDR2 SMNVEV (reference sequence). The CDR3 extends over 15 amino acids. The CDR3 sequence: CASSLSGGLNTEAFF. The CDR3 DNA sequence: TGTGCCAGCAGTTTATCGGGGGGTTTGAACACTGAAGCTTTCTTT.

The chain recombines TRBV12-5 with TRBJ2-2; D unclear. Germline V gene lookup returns CDR1 LGHNT and CDR2 FRNRAP. Trimming left V 4 bases short and J 0 bases short, with 6 bases between. The CDR3 extends over 14 amino acids. The CDR3 spells CASGSTSNTGELFF. The CDR3 bases are TGTGCTAGTGGTTCAACATCGAACACCGGGGAGCTGTTTTTT.

The chain recombines TRBV27 with TRBJ1-1; D gene uncertain. The CDR3 has 14 residues. CDR1 MNHEY and CDR2 SMNVEV come from the germline V gene (reference sequence). The V gene lost 3 bases and the J gene lost 2 bases, with 10 bases spanning the gap. The CDR3 DNA is TGTGCCAGCAGTTTGAAGAACACCAACACTGAAGCTTTCTTT. As protein: CASSLKNTNTEAFF.

This clone was detected once. The CDR3 region has the DNA TGTGCCAGCAGCTACAGGGCTGGAAACACCATATATTTT. Amino acid sequence: CASSYRAGNTIYF. This sequence joins TRBV7-9 and TRBJ1-3; D possibly corresponds to TRBD1 (6 bases). V dropped 4 bases and J dropped 2 bases, with 6 bases sitting between them. Germline V gene data show CDR1 as SEHNR and CDR2 as FQNEAQ (reference sequence). The CDR3 has 13 amino acids.

The rearrangement uses TRBV9 and TRBJ2-2, with D perhaps matching TRBD1 (6 bases). With 6 bases removed from V and 6 bases from J, the gap between germline ends came to 9 bases. Germline CDR1 and CDR2: SGDLS and YYNGEE. The CDR3 has 12 amino acids. CDR3 region: CASKGESGELFF. CDR3 DNA: TGTGCCAGCAAGGGGGAGTCCGGGGAGCTGTTTTTT.

This clone was picked up one time. This chain joins TRBV30 and TRBJ2-7, with 8 nucleotides matching TRBD1. Germline V gene lookup returns CDR1 GTSNPN and CDR2 SVGIG (reference sequence). The ends lost 5 bases at V and 4 bases at J; junction bases unmatched: 10. This CDR3 contains 14 residues. The CDR3 nucleotides are TGTGCCTGGTCAAGGACAGGGTATTCTTACGAGCAGTACTTC. Protein product: CAWSRTGYSYEQYF.